A selection of T cell receptor beta chains follows, all from one sample in a study of blood T cell repertoires in COVID-19. Profiling relied on immunoSEQ multiplex PCR, and the TCRdb table lists in-frame clones only, not all of them. The sample has roughly 150,000 clones, approximately 88% seen once. Source material: peripheral blood. These receptors all stem from a man in his 60s with acute or convalescent COVID-19. Both conserved end residues are part of each CDR3. A D gene is named only where the DNA matches it firmly. Clone size is stated in some rows and not others, as once, few, many or a class when expanded.

d_gene	v_gene	j_gene	abundance	CDR3nt	CDR3aa
TRBD2	TRBV7-2	TRBJ2-3	-	TGTGCCAGCAGTGTGACTAGCAGGACCCAAACAGATACGCAGTATTTT	CASSVTSRTQTDTQYF
TRBD1	TRBV3-1/TRBV3-2	TRBJ1-1	-	TGTGCCAGCAGCCATTCAAGAGATAACAGGGGGCTAGAGGGAACTGAAGCTTTCTTT	CASSHSRDNRGLEGTEAFF
-	TRBV3-1/TRBV3-2	TRBJ1-3	few	TGTGCCAGCAGCCGACGGGGGGGAGGCACCATATATTTT	CASSRRGGGTIYF
-	TRBV6-5	TRBJ1-3	once	TGTGCCAGCAGTCCCCACGGTAGCTCTGGAAACACCATATATTTT	CASSPHGSSGNTIYF
-	TRBV13	TRBJ2-7	once	TGTGCCAGCAGCCCACTCTACGAGCAGTACTTC	CASSPLYEQYF
-	TRBV27	TRBJ1-3	-	TGTGCCAGCAGACAGTTCTCTGGAAACACCATATATTTT	CASRQFSGNTIYF
TRBD1	TRBV18	TRBJ1-1	once	TGTGCCAGCTCAGCAAAAGGGGACAGTGAAGCTTTCTTT	CASSAKGDSEAFF
-	TRBV5-6	TRBJ1-3	-	TGTGCCAGCAGAATGACGGGGGGAACTATCTCTGGAAACACCATATATTTT	CASRMTGGTISGNTIYF
-	TRBV5-1	TRBJ2-3	-	TGCGCCAGCAGCTTGTGGGTAGCGGAGCTCACAGATACGCAGTATTTT	CASSLWVAELTDTQYF
TRBD2	TRBV27	TRBJ2-5	few	TGTGCCAGCAGTATCGCGGGGGGGTTGGGGAGGGAATACCAAGAGACCCAGTACTTC	CASSIAGGLGREYQETQYF
-	TRBV24-1	TRBJ1-5	once	TGTGCCACCAGCGGACAGTCCAATCAGCCCCAGCATTTT	CATSGQSNQPQHF
-	TRBV30	TRBJ1-1	-	TGTGCCTGGAGACAATTGAACACTGAAGCTTTCTTT	CAWRQLNTEAFF
TRBD1	TRBV6-4	TRBJ1-2	few	TGTGCCAGCAGTGACTCACAGGGGGGCTTCTATGGCTACACCTTC	CASSDSQGGFYGYTF
TRBD2	TRBV2	TRBJ2-1	-	TGTGCCAGCAGTGAGGCTAGCGGGGGATCAAATGAGCAGTTCTTC	CASSEASGGSNEQFF
TRBD1	TRBV5-1	TRBJ1-1	once	TGCGCCAGCAGCTTGAGGGCAGGGGGCAATGGTGAAGCTTTCTTT	CASSLRAGGNGEAFF
-	TRBV7-8	TRBJ1-2	-	TGTGCCAGCAGGTCTGGGGGGGGCGGCTACACCTTC	CASRSGGGGYTF
-	TRBV7-2	TRBJ2-3	few	TGTGCCAGCAGCCCTACGTACAGAGATACGCAGTATTTT	CASSPTYRDTQYF
TRBD2	TRBV13	TRBJ2-5	-	TGTGCCAGCAGCTTACTCAGCGGGACGGAGACCCAGTACTTC	CASSLLSGTETQYF
-	TRBV6-5	TRBJ2-7	-	TGTGCCAGCACGGGGGCAGGGGGCTACGAGCAGTACTTC	CASTGAGGYEQYF
TRBD1	TRBV19	TRBJ2-3	-	TGTGCCAGTAGTATGGGACAGTCTAGCACAGATACGCAGTATTTT	CASSMGQSSTDTQYF
-	TRBV2	TRBJ1-3	-	TGTGCCAGCAGTGATGGTCCTGCCGGAGGCACCATATATTTT	CASSDGPAGGTIYF
TRBD2	TRBV6-6	TRBJ2-7	-	TGTGCCAGCCTTCCCTCAGCGGGGGGAGCTTACGAGCAGTACTTC	CASLPSAGGAYEQYF
-	TRBV19	TRBJ2-7	-	TGTGCCAGTAGTATCGTGGCAGGCTACGAGCAGTACTTC	CASSIVAGYEQYF
-	TRBV7-2	TRBJ1-2	-	TGTGCCAGCAGCCCCCCGGGGGGCAACGGCTACACCTTC	CASSPPGGNGYTF
-	TRBV18	TRBJ1-2	-	TGTGCCAGCTCACCTCCCCCAAGTAGGGGGTTCTATGGCTACACCTTC	CASSPPPSRGFYGYTF
-	TRBV6-1	TRBJ1-3	-	TGTGCCAGCAGTGCAAAGGACTTTGGATCTTCTGGAAACACCATATATTTT	CASSAKDFGSSGNTIYF
TRBD1	TRBV5-1	TRBJ2-7	-	TGCGCCAGCACCAAAGGCGGGGGACAGGGTTATCAAGGGCAGTACTTC	CASTKGGGQGYQGQYF
-	TRBV6-6	TRBJ2-7	-	TGTGCCAGCAGTAAAGACAGGCACGAGCAGTACTTC	CASSKDRHEQYF
-	TRBV7-6	TRBJ1-1	-	TGTGCCAGCAGCCTCGGGGCCGGAGGGGTGAACACTGAAGCTTTCTTT	CASSLGAGGVNTEAFF
TRBD1	TRBV6-5	TRBJ1-6	-	TGTGCCAGCAGGGCTACCCGGGACAGTCCTTCACCCCTCCACTTT	CASRATRDSPSPLHF
TRBD2	TRBV5-1	TRBJ2-7	-	TGCGCCAGCAGCTTGGCCGAGGGAGGGATCAACGAGCAGTACTTC	CASSLAEGGINEQYF
TRBD2	TRBV4-3	TRBJ2-7	-	TGCGCCAGCAGCCAAGATAGCGGGGGCCTCTACGAGCAGTACTTC	CASSQDSGGLYEQYF
TRBD1	TRBV18	TRBJ1-4	-	TGTGCCAGCTCACGGGACAGTAATGAAAAACTGTTTTTT	CASSRDSNEKLFF
TRBD1	TRBV14	TRBJ1-4	-	TGTGCCAGCAGCTCTCTAACGGGGACAGGAGGTGAAAAACTGTTTTTT	CASSSLTGTGGEKLFF
-	TRBV6-5	TRBJ2-3	-	TGTGCCAGCAGCAGGGGAGTGGTGGATACGCAGTATTTT	CASSRGVVDTQYF
TRBD1	TRBV5-3	TRBJ2-3	-	TGTGCCAGAAGCTTGGTGCGGGACAGGGTTTGCACAGATACGCAGTATTTT	CARSLVRDRVCTDTQYF
-	TRBV18	TRBJ1-2	-	TGTGCCAGCTCAGTCCGGACAGACTATGGCTACACCTTC	CASSVRTDYGYTF
-	TRBV30	TRBJ1-1	few	TGTGCCTGGAGTGTGACAGCAGGCACTGAAGCTTTCTTT	CAWSVTAGTEAFF
-	TRBV6-5	TRBJ1-3	-	TGTGCCAGCAGTTTCCGCGGGTTTGGCTCTGGAAACACCATATATTTT	CASSFRGFGSGNTIYF
-	TRBV2	TRBJ2-7	-	TGTGCCAGCAGCAGGGCCCGTTACGAGCAGTACTTC	CASSRARYEQYF